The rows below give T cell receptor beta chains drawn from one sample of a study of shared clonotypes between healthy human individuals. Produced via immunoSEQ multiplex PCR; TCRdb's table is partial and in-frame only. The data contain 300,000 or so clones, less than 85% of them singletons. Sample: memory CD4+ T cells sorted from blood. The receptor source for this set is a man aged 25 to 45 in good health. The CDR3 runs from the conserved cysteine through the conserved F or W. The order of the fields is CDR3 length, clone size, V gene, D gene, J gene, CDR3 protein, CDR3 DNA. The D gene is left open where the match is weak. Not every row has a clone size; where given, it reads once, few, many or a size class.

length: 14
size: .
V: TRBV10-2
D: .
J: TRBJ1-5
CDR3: CASRDRIGNQPQHF
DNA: TGCGCCAGCAGGGACCGAATAGGAAATCAGCCCCAGCATTTT

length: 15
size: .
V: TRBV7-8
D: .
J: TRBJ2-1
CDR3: CASSPSQSSYNEQFF
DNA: TGTGCCAGCAGCCCATCACAGAGCTCCTACAATGAGCAGTTCTTC

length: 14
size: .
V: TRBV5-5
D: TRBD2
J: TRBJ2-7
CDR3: CASSLGLASYEQYF
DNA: TGTGCCAGCAGCTTGGGACTAGCGTCCTACGAGCAGTACTTC

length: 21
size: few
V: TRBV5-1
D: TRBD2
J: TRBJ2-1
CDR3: CASSLTILGPTPSLADNEQFF
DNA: TGCGCCAGCAGCTTGACTATACTCGGACCAACCCCATCCCTAGCGGATAATGAGCAGTTCTTC

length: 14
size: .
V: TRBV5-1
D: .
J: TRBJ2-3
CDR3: CASKEGPSTDTQYF
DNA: TGCGCCAGCAAGGAGGGGCCCAGCACAGATACGCAGTATTTT

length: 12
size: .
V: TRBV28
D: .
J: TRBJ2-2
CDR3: CASNRNTGELFF
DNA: TGTGCCAGCAACAGGAACACCGGGGAGCTGTTTTTT

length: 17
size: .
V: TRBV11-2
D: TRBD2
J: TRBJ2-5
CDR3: CASSLVPSGRSQETQYF
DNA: TGTGCCAGCAGCTTAGTCCCTAGCGGGAGGTCTCAAGAGACCCAGTACTTC

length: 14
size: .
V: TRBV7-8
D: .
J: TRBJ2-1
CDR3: CASSLGIAYNEQFF
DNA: TGTGCCAGCAGCTTAGGAATAGCCTACAATGAGCAGTTCTTC

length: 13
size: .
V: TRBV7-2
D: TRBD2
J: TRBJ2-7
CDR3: CASSLDGIAGDYF
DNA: TGTGCCAGCAGCTTAGATGGTATAGCGGGAGATTACTTC

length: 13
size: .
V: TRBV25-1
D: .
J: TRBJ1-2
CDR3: CASSEPAPGGYTF
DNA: TGTGCCAGCAGTGAGCCGGCGCCGGGTGGCTACACCTTC

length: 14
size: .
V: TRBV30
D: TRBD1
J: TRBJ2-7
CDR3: CAWSVSRAGGEQYF
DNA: TGTGCCTGGAGTGTATCCAGGGCAGGGGGCGAGCAGTACTTC

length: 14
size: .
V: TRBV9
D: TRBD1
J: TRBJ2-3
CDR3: CASSPRTGTDTQYF
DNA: TGTGCCAGCAGCCCGCGGACAGGGACAGATACGCAGTATTTT

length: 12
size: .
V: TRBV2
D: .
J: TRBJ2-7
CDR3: CASSDHSSEQYF
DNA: TGTGCCAGCAGTGACCACTCGAGCGAGCAGTACTTC

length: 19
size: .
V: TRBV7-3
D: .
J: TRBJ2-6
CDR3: CASSLQPPAASSGANVLTF
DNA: TGTGCCAGCAGCTTACAGCCCCCGGCGGCTAGCTCTGGGGCCAACGTCCTGACTTTC

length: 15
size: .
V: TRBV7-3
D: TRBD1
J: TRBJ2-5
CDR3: CASSSLGQGEETQYF
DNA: TGTGCCAGCAGCTCCCTGGGACAGGGAGAAGAGACCCAGTACTTC

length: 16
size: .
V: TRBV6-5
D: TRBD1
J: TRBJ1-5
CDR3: CASSSYGQGAYQPQHF
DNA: TGTGCCAGCAGTTCTTACGGACAGGGAGCATATCAGCCCCAGCATTTT

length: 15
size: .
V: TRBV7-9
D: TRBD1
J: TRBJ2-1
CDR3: CASSLEGQGSPEQFF
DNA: TGTGCCAGCAGCTTAGAAGGACAGGGATCACCAGAGCAGTTCTTC

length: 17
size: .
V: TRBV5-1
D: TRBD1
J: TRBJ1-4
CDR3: CASSLGMGQQDQGKLFF
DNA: TGCGCCAGCAGCTTGGGAATGGGACAGCAAGATCAGGGAAAACTGTTTTTT

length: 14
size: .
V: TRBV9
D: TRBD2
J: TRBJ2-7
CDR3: CASSAGLAGYEQYF
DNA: TGTGCCAGCAGCGCTGGACTAGCGGGGTACGAGCAGTACTTC

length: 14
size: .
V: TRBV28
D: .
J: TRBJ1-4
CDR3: CASSLQGPNEKLFF
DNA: TGTGCCAGCAGTTTACAGGGCCCTAATGAAAAACTGTTTTTT

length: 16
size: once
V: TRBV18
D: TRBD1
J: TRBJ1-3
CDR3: CASSGTGWISGNTIYF
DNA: TGTGCCAGCTCCGGGACAGGGTGGATCTCTGGAAACACCATATATTTT

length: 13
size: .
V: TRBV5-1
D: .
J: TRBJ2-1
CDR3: CASSLFGSNEQFF
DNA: TGCGCCAGCAGCTTGTTCGGAAGCAATGAGCAGTTCTTC

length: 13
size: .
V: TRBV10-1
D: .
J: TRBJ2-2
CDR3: CASSGQSTGELFF
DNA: TGCGCCAGCAGTGGGCAGAGTACCGGGGAGCTGTTTTTT

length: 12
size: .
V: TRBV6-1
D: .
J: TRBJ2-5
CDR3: CASSDRGETQYF
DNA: TGTGCCAGCAGTGATAGGGGGGAGACCCAGTACTTC

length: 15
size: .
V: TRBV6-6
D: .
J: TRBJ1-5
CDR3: CASRRFGQGNQPQHF
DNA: TGTGCCAGCAGACGTTTCGGGCAGGGCAATCAGCCCCAGCATTTT

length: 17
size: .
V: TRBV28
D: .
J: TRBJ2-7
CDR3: CASSPSPGGRGVYEQYF
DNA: TGTGCCAGCAGTCCCTCGCCGGGTGGCAGGGGGGTCTACGAGCAGTACTTC